These T cell receptor beta chains were read from a single sample in a study of T cells in Graves' hyperthyroidism and ophthalmopathy. TCRdb re-called the multiplex PCR reads through MiXCR, storing one row per CDR3 protein. The table shows roughly 580,000 distinct CDR3 sequences, with around 46% occurring only once. The sequenced sample consisted of peripheral blood or thyroid tissue (not recorded which). The receptors were sampled from a woman aged 18 to 35 with Graves' hyperthyroidism. Both conserved end residues are part of each CDR3.

>TRBV25-1|14
CASSLGARGYGYTF
>TRBV7-2|9
CASSLILHF
>TRBV14|17
CASSQATGGSYNYGYTF
>TRBV12-5|14
CASGSREGGQPQHF
>TRBV2|14
CASSGQGSTGELFF
>TRBV29-1|10
CSGSSYEQYF
>TRBV9|15
CASSVVTGGAYGYTF
>TRBV25-1|17
CASSSPRGRARTGELFF
>TRBV9|16
CASSVTGFATNEKLFF
>TRBV2|16
CASSPLAGDFQETQYF
>TRBV15|14
CATSSLQGAGEAFF
>TRBV10-3|12
CAISPDSLELFF
>TRBV6-5|14
CASSPGTVDTEAFF
>TRBV5-1|15
CASSLAPGVYQPQHF
>TRBV5-1|14
CASSPGTGTDTQYF
>TRBV7-8|12
CASSLDRDTQYF
>TRBV19|16
CASSIDRAIGNQPQHF
>TRBV29-1|16
CSVFLTGYVEGEKLFF